The text below deals with one T cell receptor (beta chain). Its cognate antigen is unknown. Sorted-subset replicate PCRs used about 200 ng DNA, about 30,000 T cell genomes. Some clones are missing from TCRdb's copy, which holds only in-frame ones; the method was immunoSEQ multiplex PCR. The sample shows around 1.9 million clones, 93% of them seen only once. This sample is part of a study of shared clonotypes between healthy human individuals. Study-level findings and limits: For sorted subsets, rarefaction showed incomplete sequencing despite large depth.

Terminally differentiated effector memory CD45RA+ cells were excluded from the naive CD8 cells, which were CD45RO-negative and positively selected for CCR7. The donors were adults (healthy and HIV-negative) with no recent acute infections or vaccinations. J gave up 1 base and V 4 bases, and 10 bases lay outside the gene matches. The CDR3 contains 16 residues. The germline CDR1 and CDR2 sequences are MDHEN and SYDVKM. The TCR originated in a man between 18 and 35 years old in good health. Some clones in this sample may be carry-over from other donors' samples. The sequencing input was naive CD8+ T cells from PBMCs. The V call is TRBV28, the J call TRBJ2-7; 7 bases match TRBD2. The CDR3 nucleotides are TGTGCCAGCAGTTCCGACGGGTGGGAGGGATCCTACGAGCAGTACTTC. Translation gives CASSSDGWEGSYEQYF.